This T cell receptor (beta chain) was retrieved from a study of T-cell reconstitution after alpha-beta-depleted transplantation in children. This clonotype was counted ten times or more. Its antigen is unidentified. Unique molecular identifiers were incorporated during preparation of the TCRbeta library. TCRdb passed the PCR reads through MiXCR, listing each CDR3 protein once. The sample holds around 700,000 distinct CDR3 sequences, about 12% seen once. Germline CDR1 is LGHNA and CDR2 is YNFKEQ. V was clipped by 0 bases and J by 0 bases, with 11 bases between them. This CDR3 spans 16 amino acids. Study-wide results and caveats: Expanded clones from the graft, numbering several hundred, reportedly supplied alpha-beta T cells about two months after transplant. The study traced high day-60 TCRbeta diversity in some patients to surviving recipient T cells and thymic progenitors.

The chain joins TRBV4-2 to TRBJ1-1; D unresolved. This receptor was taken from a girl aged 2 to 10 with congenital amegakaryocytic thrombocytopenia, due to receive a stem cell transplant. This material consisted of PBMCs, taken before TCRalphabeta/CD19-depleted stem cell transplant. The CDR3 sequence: CASSQDADYMNTEAFF. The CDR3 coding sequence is TGTGCCAGCAGCCAAGATGCCGACTACATGAACACTGAAGCTTTCTTT.